Below, 10 T cell receptor beta chains from the same sample are listed, as sequenced in a study of identical twins. TCRdb called the 5' RACE reads again in MiXCR, with one record for every CDR3 protein. This sample carries 400,000 to 500,000 distinct CDR3 sequences, around 20% of them seen once, and the ten largest clones take 9.5% to 15%. Sequencing was performed on naive T cells sorted from blood. The receptors here all came from a man in his forties or fifties in good health.

In this sample, this clonotype turned up a few times. The chain is built from TRBV3-1 and TRBJ1-6, with D perhaps TRBD1 (5 bases). The CDR3 covers 14 residues. Germline V gene lookup returns CDR1 LGHDT and CDR2 YNNKEL (reference sequence). The V gene lost 1 base and the J gene lost 9 bases, with 10 bases spanning the gap. In DNA form, the CDR3 reads TGTGCCAGCAGCCAAGCCGCAGGGATTTCACCCCTCCACTTT. Translation: CASSQAAGISPLHF. The full variable domain, completed using reference TRBV3-1 and TRBJ1-6, is DTAVSQTPKYLVTQMGNDKSIKCEQNLGHDTMYWYKQDSKKFLKIMFSYNNKELIINETVPNRFSPKSPDKAHLNLHINSLELGDSAVYFCASSQAAGISPLHFGNGTRLTVT.

In its sample, this clonotype was seen a few times. The V gene is TRBV7-9, the J gene TRBJ2-1; 10 bases fit TRBD1. CDR3 length: 15 amino acids. Germline trimming cut 1 base from V and 7 bases from J; bases unmatched to any gene: 4. CDR1 SEHNR and CDR2 FQNEAQ come from the germline V gene (reference sequence). The CDR3 sequence is CASSLGQGAPNEQFF. Here the CDR3 DNA reads TGTGCCAGCAGCTTAGGACAGGGGGCGCCAAATGAGCAGTTCTTC. Full variable domain (outside the CDR3, taken from reference TRBV7-9 and TRBJ2-1): DTGVSQNPRHKITKRGQNVTFRCDPISEHNRLYWYRQTLGQGPEFLTYFQNEAQLEKSRLLSDRFSAERPKGSFSTLEIQRTEQGDSAMYLCASSLGQGAPNEQFFGPGTRLTVL.

Ten or more counts support this clonotype. This chain links TRBV20-1 with TRBJ2-5; 10 bases match TRBD2. In germline, CDR1 is DFQATT, CDR2 SNEGSKA (reference sequence). J gave up 1 base and V 6 bases, and 17 bases lay outside the gene matches. The CDR3 is 18 amino acids. As DNA, the CDR3 is TGCAGTGCCACTAGTTCCGTTCTAGCGGGAGCCCCCCAAGAGACCCAGTACTTC. Its translation: CSATSSVLAGAPQETQYF.

This clonotype was found a few times. The gene calls are TRBV11-2 and TRBJ2-3; TRBD2 aligns across 9 bases. Germline trimming cut 2 bases from V and 2 bases from J; bases unmatched to any gene: 14. The CDR3 totals 19 residues. CDR1 is SGHAT, CDR2 FQNNGV, per germline. This chain's CDR3 is CASSLRRRSSGRLTDTQYF. The CDR3 DNA reads TGTGCCAGCAGCTTACGACGCCGGAGTAGCGGGAGACTCACAGATACGCAGTATTTT.

This clonotype was counted between two and nine times. The chain carries TRBV20-1 and TRBJ2-3, with D perhaps matching TRBD1 (6 bases). Germline CDR1 and CDR2: DFQATT and SNEGSKA (reference sequence). V was clipped by 1 base and J by 1 base, with 9 bases between them. The CDR3 is 14 amino acids. The CDR3 loop reads CSARVGARTDTQYF. DNA of the CDR3: TGCAGTGCTAGAGTGGGGGCACGCACAGATACGCAGTATTTT.

This clonotype was detected only a few times. The chain joins TRBV12-3 or TRBV12-4 to TRBJ2-1; D is uncertain. CDR3 size: 16 residues. Trimming took off 5 bases at V and 0 bases at J, with 14 bases between the two ends. CDR3 residues: CASSTSPPFSYNEQFF. The CDR3 DNA sequence: TGTGCCAGCAGTACATCGCCACCATTCTCCTACAATGAGCAGTTCTTC.

This clonotype was observed a handful of times. The chain joins TRBV9 to TRBJ2-5, with a tentative D call TRBD2 (5 bases). CDR3 length: 19 residues. Germline CDR1 and CDR2: SGDLS and YYNGEE. V was clipped by 3 bases and J by 0 bases, with 24 bases between them. The CDR3 here is CASSAELERRPPYQETQYF. The DNA of the CDR3 is TGTGCCAGCAGCGCGGAACTAGAGAGACGACCTCCTTACCAAGAGACCCAGTACTTC. Complete variable domain (other parts from reference TRBV9 and TRBJ2-5): DSGVTQTPKHLITATGQRVTLRCSPRSGDLSVYWYQQSLDQGLQFLIQYYNGEERAKGNILERFSAQQFPDLHSELNLSSLELGDSALYFCASSAELERRPPYQETQYFGPGTRLLVL.

This clonotype was detected a few times. The CDR3 reads CASSFLGGFSNQPQHF. The CDR3 DNA reads TGTGCCAGCAGCTTTCTCGGGGGGTTTAGCAATCAGCCCCAGCATTTT. The rearrangement joins TRBV7-2 to TRBJ1-5, with D perhaps TRBD1 (5 bases). Germline CDR1 SGHTA, CDR2 FQGNSA. The CDR3 is 16 amino acids. V shed 3 bases and J shed 0 bases, with 12 bases lying between them.

The table lists this clonotype with a few counts. The chain uses TRBV27 and TRBJ2-7; no firm D call. Trimming left V 3 bases short and J 2 bases short, with 8 bases between. CDR3 size: 13 residues. The germline gives CDR1 MNHEY, CDR2 SMNVEV (reference sequence). Here the CDR3 DNA reads TGTGCCAGCAGTTTGAGGCAGGCCTACGAGCAGTACTTC. Residues: CASSLRQAYEQYF.

In its sample, this clonotype was seen a few times. This sequence joins TRBV20-1 and TRBJ2-5; D remains unclear. This CDR3 region has 14 residues. V was pared by 4 bases and J by 1 base, with 13 bases between. The V gene's germline CDR1 is DFQATT and CDR2 SNEGSKA (reference sequence). The CDR3 nucleotides are TGCAGTGCTACTTTAGAGGCCCCCCAAGAGACCCAGTACTTC. Protein: CSATLEAPQETQYF.